This TCR beta chain came from a study of T cell changes during pregnancy in multiple sclerosis. Sequenced by immunoSEQ multiplex PCR; TCRdb stores in-frame clones only, minus some. The table has 30,000 to 45,000 clones, over 90% seen once. The germline gives CDR1 SEHNR, CDR2 FQNEAQ (reference sequence). This CDR3 comprises 16 residues. V gave up 1 base and J gave up 1 base, with 13 bases separating them. V is TRBV7-9 and J is TRBJ1-1; TRBD1 might be the D (6 bases). This specimen consisted of CD4+ T cells from peripheral blood mononuclear cells, obtained after pregnancy. This clonotype was obtained from a female donor in good health, enrolled as a control in a pregnancy study. DNA of the CDR3: TGTGCCAGCAGCTTAGGAACCGGGACAACGAACACTGAAGCTTTCTTT. It is translated as CASSLGTGTTNTEAFF.